Listed below are T cell receptor beta chains from one sample, sequenced in a study of post-analysis software for immune sequencing data. In TCRdb, the PCR reads were re-called with MiXCR into one record per CDR3 protein. The data contain about 430,000 distinct CDR3 sequences, 35% to 45% of them singletons. The specimen sequenced was blood. These receptors all come from a girl aged 2-10 years with multiple sclerosis. Each CDR3 is given with its conserved first and last residue. D genes are given only for firm matches. The listing skips clone size in some rows; elsewhere it reads once, few, many or a size class.

D gene	J gene	V gene	clone size	CDR3 protein	CDR3 DNA
.	TRBJ1-2	TRBV10-3	.	CAISEGSANYGYTF	TGTGCCATCAGTGAGGGCAGTGCTAACTATGGCTACACCTTC
TRBD1	TRBJ2-5	TRBV2	.	CAGERQGAETQYF	TGTGCCGGAGAAAGACAGGGGGCCGAGACCCAGTACTTC
.	TRBJ2-5	TRBV20-1	.	CSAREDNLWYF	TGCAGTGCTAGAGAAGACAACCTATGGTACTTC
.	TRBJ1-1	TRBV29-1	few	CSVERGRGYSEAFF	TGCAGCGTTGAACGGGGCAGGGGATATTCTGAAGCTTTCTTT
.	TRBJ2-1	TRBV5-6	few	CASSLMGSYNEQFF	TGTGCCAGCAGCTTGATGGGGTCCTACAATGAGCAGTTCTTC
TRBD2	TRBJ2-1	TRBV7-6	few	CASSSKIAGLAGVEQFF	TGTGCCAGCAGCTCAAAGATCGCCGGACTAGCGGGAGTTGAGCAGTTCTTC
.	TRBJ2-1	TRBV28	.	CASSFLAVRDNEQFF	TGTGCCAGCAGTTTCCTAGCCGTAAGGGACAATGAGCAGTTCTTC
TRBD1	TRBJ2-7	TRBV20-1	.	CSANVGQAYEQYF	TGCAGTGCTAATGTGGGACAGGCCTACGAGCAGTACTTC
.	TRBJ2-1	TRBV7-9	few	CASSLEGGFKFF	TGTGCCAGCAGCTTAGAGGGGGGGTTTAAGTTCTTC
TRBD1	TRBJ1-2	TRBV6-2/TRBV6-3	few	CASRNDRVSSYTF	TGTGCCAGCAGAAACGACAGGGTTTCTAGCTACACCTTC
.	TRBJ1-1	TRBV20-1	few	CSAGPGVATEAFF	TGCAGTGCAGGCCCCGGGGTTGCCACTGAAGCTTTCTTT
.	TRBJ2-1	TRBV24-1	.	CATSDWVRGSYNEQFF	TGTGCCACCAGTGATTGGGTCAGGGGCTCCTACAATGAGCAGTTCTTC
.	TRBJ2-7	TRBV12-3/TRBV12-4	few	CASSSTVAVNGYEQYF	TGTGCCAGCAGTTCCACGGTGGCGGTCAACGGGTACGAGCAGTACTTC
TRBD1	TRBJ1-2	TRBV28	.	CASRTGGVIYGYTF	TGTGCCAGCCGGACAGGGGGCGTGATCTATGGCTACACCTTC
.	TRBJ2-4	TRBV28	.	CASSGRRNLQYF	TGTGCCAGCAGTGGCCGTCGGAATCTTCAGTACTTC
.	TRBJ2-3	TRBV28	.	CASSFDQDTDTQYF	TGTGCCAGCAGTTTTGATCAGGACACAGATACGCAGTATTTT
.	TRBJ1-1	TRBV28	.	CASRVRGWGTEAFF	TGTGCCAGCAGGGTCAGGGGATGGGGCACTGAAGCTTTCTTT
TRBD1	TRBJ1-4	TRBV9	.	CASSVAGTAYEKLFF	TGTGCCAGCAGCGTAGCAGGGACAGCCTATGAAAAACTGTTTTTT
.	TRBJ2-1	TRBV28	.	CASSVLQGFYNEQFF	TGTGCCAGCAGTGTCCTACAAGGCTTTTACAATGAGCAGTTCTTC
TRBD2	TRBJ2-1	TRBV11-2	few	CARSPAASGAAHEQFF	TGTGCCCGCAGTCCGGCCGCTAGCGGGGCCGCACATGAGCAGTTCTTC
.	TRBJ1-2	TRBV5-5	.	CASSLKAAGDGYTF	TGTGCCAGCAGCTTAAAGGCAGCTGGAGATGGCTACACCTTC
TRBD1	TRBJ2-3	TRBV28	few	CASSQPTGGFRDTQYF	TGTGCCAGCAGTCAGCCCACAGGGGGCTTTAGAGATACGCAGTATTTT
.	TRBJ2-3	TRBV5-5	.	CASSFRGYGSTDTQYF	TGTGCCAGCAGCTTCCGTGGGTATGGGAGCACAGATACGCAGTATTTT
.	TRBJ2-5	TRBV29-1	.	CSVAARASRTQYF	TGCAGCGTCGCCGCCCGGGCTTCAAGGACCCAGTACTTC
.	TRBJ2-4	TRBV28	.	CASSPRDQQYF	TGTGCCAGCAGTCCCCGGGACCAGCAGTACTTC